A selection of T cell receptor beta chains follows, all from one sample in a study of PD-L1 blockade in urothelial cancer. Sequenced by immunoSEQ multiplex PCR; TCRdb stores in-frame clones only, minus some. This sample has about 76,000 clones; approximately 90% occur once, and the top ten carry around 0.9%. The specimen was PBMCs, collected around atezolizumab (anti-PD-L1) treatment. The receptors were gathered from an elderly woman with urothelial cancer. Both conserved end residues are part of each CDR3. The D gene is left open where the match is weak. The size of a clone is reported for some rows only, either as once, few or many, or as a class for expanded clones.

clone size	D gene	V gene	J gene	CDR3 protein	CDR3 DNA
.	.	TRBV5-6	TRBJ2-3	CASLFAGADTQYF	TGTGCCAGCTTGTTTGCGGGGGCGGATACGCAGTATTTT
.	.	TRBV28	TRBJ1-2	CAIRDGARGYGYTF	TGTGCCATCAGAGACGGCGCGAGGGGGTATGGCTACACCTTC
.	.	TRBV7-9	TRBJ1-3	CASRRDRSSGNTIYF	TGTGCCAGCAGACGAGACAGGTCATCCGGAAACACCATATATTTT
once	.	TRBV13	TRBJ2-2	CASSPDRVNTGELFF	TGTGCCAGCAGTCCGGACAGAGTGAACACCGGGGAGCTGTTTTTT
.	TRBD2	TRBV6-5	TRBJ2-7	CASAERGRSEQYF	TGTGCCAGCGCCGAGCGGGGGCGAAGCGAGCAGTACTTC
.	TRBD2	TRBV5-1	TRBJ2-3	CASSLGLAVTTDTQYF	TGCGCCAGCAGCTTGGGACTAGCGGTGACCACAGATACGCAGTATTTT
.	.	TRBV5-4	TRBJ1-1	CASSLPHQGNTEAFF	TGTGCCAGCAGCCTCCCCCACCAGGGGAACACTGAAGCTTTCTTT
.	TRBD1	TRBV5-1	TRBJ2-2	CASSPDREGGELFF	TGCGCCAGCAGCCCGGACAGGGAAGGCGGGGAGCTGTTTTTT
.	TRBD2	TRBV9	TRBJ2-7	CASSVAASGYEQYF	TGTGCCAGCAGCGTAGCTGCTAGCGGCTACGAGCAGTACTTC
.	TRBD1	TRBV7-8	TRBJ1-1	CASSLLQGGTEAFF	TGTGCCAGCAGCCTATTACAGGGGGGCACTGAAGCTTTCTTT
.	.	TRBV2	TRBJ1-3	CASSEGASSGNTIYF	TGTGCCAGCAGTGAAGGGGCGAGCTCTGGAAACACCATATATTTT
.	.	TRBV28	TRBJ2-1	CASSLWGYPYNEQFF	TGTGCCAGCAGTTTGTGGGGCTACCCATACAATGAGCAGTTCTTC
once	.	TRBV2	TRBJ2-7	CASSVTGFSYEQYF	TGTGCCAGCAGTGTAACAGGGTTCTCCTACGAGCAGTACTTC
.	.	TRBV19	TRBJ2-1	CASTIRLLEGNEQFF	TGTGCCAGTACCATTCGACTTCTCGAGGGCAATGAGCAGTTCTTC
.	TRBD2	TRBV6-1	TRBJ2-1	CASSSLAGGGEQFF	TGTGCCAGCAGTTCTCTAGCGGGAGGGGGTGAGCAGTTCTTC
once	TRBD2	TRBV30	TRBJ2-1	CAWSAGLAVSNEQFF	TGTGCCTGGAGCGCGGGACTAGCGGTTTCCAATGAGCAGTTCTTC
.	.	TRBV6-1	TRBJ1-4	CASSESPGWEKLFF	TGTGCCAGCAGTGAATCCCCAGGGTGGGAAAAACTGTTTTTT
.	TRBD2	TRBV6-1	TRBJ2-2	CASSAQLAGGPIGELFF	TGTGCCAGCAGTGCCCAACTAGCGGGAGGGCCGATCGGGGAGCTGTTTTTT
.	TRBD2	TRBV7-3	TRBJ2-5	CASSLRGLAGETQYF	TGTGCCAGCAGCTTAAGAGGACTAGCGGGGGAGACCCAGTACTTC
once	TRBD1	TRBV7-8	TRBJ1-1	CASSEPGQGHEAFF	TGTGCCAGCAGCGAACCGGGACAGGGACATGAAGCTTTCTTT
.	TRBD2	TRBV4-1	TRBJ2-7	CASSQERGLAGGGSGEQYF	TGCGCCAGCAGCCAAGAACGGGGACTAGCGGGAGGGGGCTCGGGCGAGCAGTACTTC
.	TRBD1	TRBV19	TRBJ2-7	CASSGTGATYEQYF	TGTGCCAGTTCGGGGACAGGCGCCACCTACGAGCAGTACTTC
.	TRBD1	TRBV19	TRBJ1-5	CASRGRGPNQPQHF	TGTGCCAGTAGGGGCAGGGGGCCCAATCAGCCCCAGCATTTT
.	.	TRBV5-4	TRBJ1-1	CASSLGRGNTEAFF	TGTGCCAGCAGCTTGGGGCGGGGGAACACTGAAGCTTTCTTT
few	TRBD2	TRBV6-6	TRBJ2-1	CASTPAARGGRNEQFF	TGTGCCAGCACCCCCGCGGCGCGGGGGGGTAGGAATGAGCAGTTCTTC
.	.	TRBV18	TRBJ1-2	CASSPVDRPGDGYTF	TGTGCCAGCTCACCAGTCGACAGGCCCGGGGATGGCTACACCTTC